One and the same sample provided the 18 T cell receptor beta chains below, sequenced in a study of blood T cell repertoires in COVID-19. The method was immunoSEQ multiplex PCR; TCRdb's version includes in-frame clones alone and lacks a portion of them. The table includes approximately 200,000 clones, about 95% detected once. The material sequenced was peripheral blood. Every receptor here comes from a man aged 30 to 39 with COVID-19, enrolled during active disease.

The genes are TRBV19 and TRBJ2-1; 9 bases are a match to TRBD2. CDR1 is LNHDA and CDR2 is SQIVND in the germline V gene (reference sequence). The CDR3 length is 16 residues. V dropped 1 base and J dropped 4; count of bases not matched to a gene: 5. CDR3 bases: TGTGCCAGTAGTATAGGGAGCGGGGGGCAGTACAATGAGCAGTTCTTC. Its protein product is CASSIGSGGQYNEQFF.

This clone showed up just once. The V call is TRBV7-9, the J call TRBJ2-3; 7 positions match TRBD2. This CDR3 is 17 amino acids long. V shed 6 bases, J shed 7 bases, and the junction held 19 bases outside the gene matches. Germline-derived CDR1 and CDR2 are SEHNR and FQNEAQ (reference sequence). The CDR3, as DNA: TGTGCCAGCAGTGAGTTGAGTGGCAGCTTGAGCGGGAATACGCAGTATTTT. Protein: CASSELSGSLSGNTQYF.

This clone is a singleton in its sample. CDR3 sequence (DNA): TGTGCCAGCAGCCCGAGCCTAGCGGGGGGGTCAGATACGCAGTATTTT. It codes for CASSPSLAGGSDTQYF. The rearrangement joins TRBV9 to TRBJ2-3, with 12 bases identical to TRBD2. Per the germline V gene, CDR1 is SGDLS and CDR2 is YYNGEE. CDR3 size: 16 residues. J gave up 4 bases and V 4 bases, and 7 bases lay outside the gene matches.

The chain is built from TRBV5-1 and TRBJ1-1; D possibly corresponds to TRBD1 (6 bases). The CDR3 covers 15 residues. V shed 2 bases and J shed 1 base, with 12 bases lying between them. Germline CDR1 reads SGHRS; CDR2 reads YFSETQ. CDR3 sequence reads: CASSFGGAENTEAFF. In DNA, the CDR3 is TGCGCCAGCAGCTTTGGGGGGGCGGAGAACACTGAAGCTTTCTTT. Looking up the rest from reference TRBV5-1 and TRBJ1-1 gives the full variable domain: KAGVTQTPRYLIKTRGQQVTLSCSPISGHRSVSWYQQTPGQGLQFLFEYFSETQRNKGNFPGRFSGRQFSNSRSEMNVSTLELGDSALYLCASSFGGAENTEAFFGQGTRLTVV.

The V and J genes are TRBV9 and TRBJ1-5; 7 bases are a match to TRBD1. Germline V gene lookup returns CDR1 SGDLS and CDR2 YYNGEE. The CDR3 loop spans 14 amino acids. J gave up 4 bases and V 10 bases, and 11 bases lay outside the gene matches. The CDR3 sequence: CAGGSQGVNQPQHF. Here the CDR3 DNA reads TGTGCCGGGGGTTCTCAGGGGGTTAATCAGCCCCAGCATTTT.

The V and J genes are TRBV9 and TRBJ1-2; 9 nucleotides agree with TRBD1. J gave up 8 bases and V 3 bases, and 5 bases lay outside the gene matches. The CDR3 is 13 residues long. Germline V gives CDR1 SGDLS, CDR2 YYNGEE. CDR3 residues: CASSAGDRVGYTF. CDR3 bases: TGTGCCAGCAGCGCGGGGGACAGGGTCGGCTACACCTTC.

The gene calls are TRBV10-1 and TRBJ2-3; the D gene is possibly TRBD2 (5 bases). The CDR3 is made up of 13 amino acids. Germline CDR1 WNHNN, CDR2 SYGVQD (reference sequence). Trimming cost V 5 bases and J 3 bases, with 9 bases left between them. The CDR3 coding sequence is TGCGCCAGCAGTAGACGGGAAACAGATACGCAGTATTTT. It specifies CASSRRETDTQYF.

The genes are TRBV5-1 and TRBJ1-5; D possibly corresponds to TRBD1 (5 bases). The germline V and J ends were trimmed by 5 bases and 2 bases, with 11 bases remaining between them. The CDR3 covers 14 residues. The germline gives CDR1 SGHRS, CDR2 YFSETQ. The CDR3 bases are TGCGCCAGCAGTCAGGGTTGGGGCAATCAGCCCCAGCATTTT. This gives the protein CASSQGWGNQPQHF.

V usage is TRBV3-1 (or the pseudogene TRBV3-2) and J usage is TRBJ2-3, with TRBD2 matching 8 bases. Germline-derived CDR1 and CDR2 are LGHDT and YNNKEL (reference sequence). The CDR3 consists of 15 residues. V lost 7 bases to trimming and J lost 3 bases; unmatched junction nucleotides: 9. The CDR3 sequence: CASKEAGAGTDTQYF. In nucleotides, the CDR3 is TGTGCCAGCAAAGAAGCGGGGGCGGGGACAGATACGCAGTATTTT.

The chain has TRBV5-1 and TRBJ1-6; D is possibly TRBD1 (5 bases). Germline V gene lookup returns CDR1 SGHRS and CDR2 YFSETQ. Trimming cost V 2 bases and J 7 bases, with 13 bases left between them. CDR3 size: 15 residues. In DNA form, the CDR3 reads TGCGCCAGCAGCTTTCAGGGTAATAGCAATTCACCCCTCCACTTT. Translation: CASSFQGNSNSPLHF.

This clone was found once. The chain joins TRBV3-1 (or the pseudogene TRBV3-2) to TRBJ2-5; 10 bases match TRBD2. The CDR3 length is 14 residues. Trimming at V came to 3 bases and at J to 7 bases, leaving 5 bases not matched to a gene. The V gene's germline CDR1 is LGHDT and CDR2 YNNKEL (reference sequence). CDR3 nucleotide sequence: TGTGCCAGCAGCCATTTAGCGGGAGGAGGGACCCAGTACTTC. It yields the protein CASSHLAGGGTQYF.

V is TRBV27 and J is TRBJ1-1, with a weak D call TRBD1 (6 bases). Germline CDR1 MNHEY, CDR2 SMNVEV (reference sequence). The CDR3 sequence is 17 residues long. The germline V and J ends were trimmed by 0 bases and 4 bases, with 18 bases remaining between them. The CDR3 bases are TGTGCCAGCAGTTTATCCCCTAGGGGGGGGCGAGGCACTGAAGCTTTCTTT. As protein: CASSLSPRGGRGTEAFF.

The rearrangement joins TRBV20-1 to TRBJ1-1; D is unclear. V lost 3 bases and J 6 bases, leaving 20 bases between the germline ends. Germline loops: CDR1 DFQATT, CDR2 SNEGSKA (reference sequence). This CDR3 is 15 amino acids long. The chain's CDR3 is CSASSWQTRRAEAFF. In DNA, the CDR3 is TGCAGTGCTAGTTCTTGGCAGACCCGGCGGGCTGAAGCTTTCTTT.

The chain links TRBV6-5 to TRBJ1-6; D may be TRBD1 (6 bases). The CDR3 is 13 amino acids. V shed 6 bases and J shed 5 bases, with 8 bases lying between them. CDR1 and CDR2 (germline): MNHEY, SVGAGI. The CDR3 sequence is CASRRTDNSPLHF. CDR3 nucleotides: TGTGCCAGCAGGAGGACAGATAATTCACCCCTCCACTTT.

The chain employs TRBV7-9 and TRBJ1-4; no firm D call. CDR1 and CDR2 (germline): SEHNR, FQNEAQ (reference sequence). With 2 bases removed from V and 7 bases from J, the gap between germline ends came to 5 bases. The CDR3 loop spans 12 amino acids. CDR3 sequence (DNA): TGTGCCAGCAGCTTATCGGGTGAAAAACTGTTTTTT. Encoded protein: CASSLSGEKLFF.

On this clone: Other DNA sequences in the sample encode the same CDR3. The CDR3 loop reads CSVRDSLSGNTIYF. In DNA form, the CDR3 reads TGCAGCGTTCGGGACAGCCTCTCTGGAAACACCATATATTTT. J is TRBJ1-3 and V is TRBV29-1; 7 bases fit TRBD1. Germline V gene lookup returns CDR1 SQVTM and CDR2 ANQGSEA. The CDR3 length is 14 residues. J gave up 0 bases and V 5 bases, and 4 bases lay outside the gene matches.

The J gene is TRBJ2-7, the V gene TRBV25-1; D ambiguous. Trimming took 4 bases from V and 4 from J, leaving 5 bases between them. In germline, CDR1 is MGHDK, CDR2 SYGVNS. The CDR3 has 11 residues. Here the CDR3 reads CASSAQYEQYF. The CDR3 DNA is TGTGCCAGCAGTGCACAGTACGAGCAGTACTTC.

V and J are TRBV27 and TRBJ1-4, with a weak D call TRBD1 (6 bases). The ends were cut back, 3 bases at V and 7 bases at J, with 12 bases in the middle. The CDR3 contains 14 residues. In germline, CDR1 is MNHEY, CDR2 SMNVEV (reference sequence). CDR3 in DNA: TGTGCCAGCAGTTTCGTAGGGGGAAGTGAAAAACTGTTTTTT. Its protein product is CASSFVGGSEKLFF.